This is a list of T cell receptor beta chains from one sample in a study of cytomegalovirus exposure and HLA in healthy donors. Clones were read by immunoSEQ multiplex PCR, and TCRdb kept only the in-frame ones, dropping some. Here the sample spans 250,000 to 400,000 clones, approximately 88% being singletons. The sample consisted of PBMCs. The receptors shown here come from a man aged 25 to 40 in good health and CMV-seronegative. Both conserved end residues are part of each CDR3. The order of the fields is V gene, J gene, D gene, clone size, CDR3 protein, CDR3 DNA. D genes are given only for firm matches. A clone size is listed for some rows: how often the clone was seen (once, few, many), or a class if it is expanded.

v_call: TRBV9; j_call: TRBJ2-7; d_call: TRBD1; clone_size: .; cdr3_aa: CASSVGGGFSYEQYF; cdr3_nt: TGTGCCAGCAGCGTAGGAGGGGGCTTTTCCTACGAGCAGTACTTC
v_call: TRBV5-4; j_call: TRBJ2-3; d_call: TRBD1; clone_size: .; cdr3_aa: CASSTRQGAGIVEDTQYF; cdr3_nt: TGTGCCAGCAGCACAAGACAGGGGGCGGGGATCGTTGAAGATACGCAGTATTTT
v_call: TRBV29-1; j_call: TRBJ2-6; d_call: TRBD2; clone_size: .; cdr3_aa: CSVEAGGGANVLTF; cdr3_nt: TGCAGCGTTGAAGCGGGAGGTGGGGCCAACGTCCTGACTTTC
v_call: TRBV14; j_call: TRBJ1-3; d_call: TRBD1; clone_size: few; cdr3_aa: CASSPRQQGRGNTIYF; cdr3_nt: TGTGCCAGCAGCCCCCGCCAACAGGGGAGAGGAAACACCATATATTTT
v_call: TRBV7-7; j_call: TRBJ2-3; d_call: .; clone_size: .; cdr3_aa: CASSMGQRATDTQYF; cdr3_nt: TGTGCCAGCAGCATGGGACAAAGGGCAACAGATACGCAGTATTTT
v_call: TRBV11-2; j_call: TRBJ2-5; d_call: TRBD2; clone_size: .; cdr3_aa: CASSLEYFGLALQETQYF; cdr3_nt: TGTGCCAGCAGCTTAGAATATTTTGGACTAGCATTACAAGAGACCCAGTACTTC
v_call: TRBV5-1; j_call: TRBJ2-7; d_call: TRBD1; clone_size: .; cdr3_aa: CASSLEDRTTYEQYF; cdr3_nt: TGCGCCAGCAGCTTGGAGGACAGGACGACCTACGAGCAGTACTTC
v_call: TRBV13; j_call: TRBJ1-1; d_call: .; clone_size: .; cdr3_aa: CASSLGPEAFF; cdr3_nt: TGTGCCAGCAGCTTAGGCCCGGAAGCTTTCTTT
v_call: TRBV7-9; j_call: TRBJ2-7; d_call: TRBD1; clone_size: few; cdr3_aa: CASSRQGHEQYF; cdr3_nt: TGTGCCAGCAGTAGACAGGGCCACGAGCAGTACTTC
v_call: TRBV27; j_call: TRBJ2-7; d_call: .; clone_size: .; cdr3_aa: CASSLSIPQANSYEQYF; cdr3_nt: TGTGCCAGCAGTTTATCGATACCACAGGCAAACTCCTACGAGCAGTACTTC
v_call: TRBV29-1; j_call: TRBJ2-5; d_call: .; clone_size: once; cdr3_aa: CSVEERGETQYF; cdr3_nt: TGCAGCGTTGAAGAACGGGGGGAGACCCAGTACTTC
v_call: TRBV6-6; j_call: TRBJ1-4; d_call: TRBD1; clone_size: .; cdr3_aa: CASSPDRGREKLFF; cdr3_nt: TGTGCCAGCAGCCCGGACAGGGGGCGCGAAAAACTGTTTTTT
v_call: TRBV10-2; j_call: TRBJ2-1; d_call: .; clone_size: .; cdr3_aa: CASSEVLFDGGRYNEQFF; cdr3_nt: TGCGCCAGCAGCGAGGTTTTGTTTGACGGGGGGCGCTACAATGAGCAGTTCTTC
v_call: TRBV7-9; j_call: TRBJ1-4; d_call: .; clone_size: .; cdr3_aa: CASSFQKNEKLFF; cdr3_nt: TGTGCCAGCAGCTTCCAGAAAAATGAAAAACTGTTTTTT
v_call: TRBV7-2; j_call: TRBJ1-1; d_call: .; clone_size: once; cdr3_aa: CASSWGWAGNTEAFF; cdr3_nt: TGTGCCAGCAGCTGGGGGTGGGCGGGAAACACTGAAGCTTTCTTT
v_call: TRBV18; j_call: TRBJ1-1; d_call: TRBD1; clone_size: .; cdr3_aa: CASSPGQGWNTEAFF; cdr3_nt: TGTGCCAGCTCACCAGGACAGGGTTGGAACACTGAAGCTTTCTTT
v_call: TRBV4-3; j_call: TRBJ2-1; d_call: TRBD2; clone_size: .; cdr3_aa: CASSQGLAGGSSYNEQFF; cdr3_nt: TGCGCCAGCAGCCAGGGACTAGCGGGGGGTTCCTCCTACAATGAGCAGTTCTTC